The T cell receptor (beta chain) under discussion was sequenced for a study of blood T cell repertoires in COVID-19. Germline assignment: CDR1 SGHVS and CDR2 FQNEAQ. The CDR3 covers 13 residues. The repertoire was sequenced with immunoSEQ multiplex PCR; TCRdb's copy has only in-frame clones and lacks some. The repertoire has 150,000 to 200,000 clones, about 80% of them found once; the top ten carry roughly 5%. This clonotype was sampled from a woman aged 55 to 70 with acute COVID-19. Sequenced material: PBMCs or T cells enriched from blood (not recorded which). This rearrangement joins TRBV7-8 to TRBJ1-5; 8 bases are shared with TRBD1. Written as DNA, the CDR3 is TGTGTGAGCGGGACAGGCCGCAATCAGCCCCAGCATTTT. This encodes CVSGTGRNQPQHF. The full variable domain, completed using reference TRBV7-8 and TRBJ1-5, is GAGVSQSPRYKVAKRGQDVALRCDPISGHVSLFWYQQALGQGPEFLTYFQNEAQLDKSGLPSDRFFAERPEGSVSTLKIQRTQQEDSAVYLCVSGTGRNQPQHFGDGTRLSIL.